Sequencing of this TCR beta chain was carried out in a study of cytomegalovirus exposure and HLA in healthy donors. Overall study results and limits: Most of the CMV-associated TCR beta chains (in a later analysis) appeared to be HLA-restricted.

Comment on this clone: Its antigen remains unidentified.

V lost 4 bases and J lost 4; bases outside the gene matches: 7. This CDR3 spans 15 amino acids. Germline V lookup: CDR1 SGHRS, CDR2 YFSETQ. This PCR relied on a set of 60 Vbeta primers and 13 Jbeta primers. The data were produced by immunoSEQ multiplex PCR, yet TCRdb's version contains in-frame clones alone and is incomplete. Here the sample spans approximately 160,000 clones, 75% to 90% being singletons. The origin of this receptor is a human donor in good health. The J gene is TRBJ2-3, the V gene TRBV5-1, with 9 bases lining up with TRBD1. The sequencing sample was made of PBMCs. The CDR3 DNA sequence: TGCGCCAGCAGCGAAGGGACAGGGTTCCCAGATACGCAGTATTTT. Residues: CASSEGTGFPDTQYF.